The source of this T cell receptor beta chain is a study of blood T cell repertoires in COVID-19. Assay used: immunoSEQ multiplex PCR; TCRdb lists only in-frame clones, some missing. The top ten hold 20% to 30% of the sample, which has around 170,000 clones, about 87% seen once. Trimming removed 6 bases from V and 5 bases from J; junction bases left unmatched: 6. The germline CDR1 and CDR2 sequences are SEHNR and FQNEAQ (reference sequence). This CDR3 contains 13 residues. The chain uses TRBV7-9 and TRBJ2-7, with TRBD1 matching over 8 bases. This receptor was identified in a man between 60 and 75 years old with acute or convalescent COVID-19. The sequenced material came from peripheral blood. CDR3 in DNA: TGTGCCAGCAGAACTTCAGGGGGCAACGAGCAGTACTTC. Amino acids: CASRTSGGNEQYF.